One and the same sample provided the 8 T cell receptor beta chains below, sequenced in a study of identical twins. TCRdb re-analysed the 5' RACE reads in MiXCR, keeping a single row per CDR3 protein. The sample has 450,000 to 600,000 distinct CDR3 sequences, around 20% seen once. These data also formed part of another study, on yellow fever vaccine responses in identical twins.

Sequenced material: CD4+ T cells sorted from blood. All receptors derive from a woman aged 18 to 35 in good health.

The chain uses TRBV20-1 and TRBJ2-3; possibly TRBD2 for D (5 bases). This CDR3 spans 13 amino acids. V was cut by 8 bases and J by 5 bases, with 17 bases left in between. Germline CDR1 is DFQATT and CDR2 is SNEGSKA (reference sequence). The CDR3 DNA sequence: TGCAGTCCCCATCGTCCGGGAAGAGATACGCAGTATTTT. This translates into CSPHRPGRDTQYF.

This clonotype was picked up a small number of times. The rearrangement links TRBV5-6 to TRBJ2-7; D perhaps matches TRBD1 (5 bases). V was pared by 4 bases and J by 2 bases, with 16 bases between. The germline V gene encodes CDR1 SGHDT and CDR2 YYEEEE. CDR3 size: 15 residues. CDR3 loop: CASSPQAIFAYEQYV. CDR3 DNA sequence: TGTGCCAGCAGCCCACAGGCGATCTTTGCCTACGAGCAGTACGTC.

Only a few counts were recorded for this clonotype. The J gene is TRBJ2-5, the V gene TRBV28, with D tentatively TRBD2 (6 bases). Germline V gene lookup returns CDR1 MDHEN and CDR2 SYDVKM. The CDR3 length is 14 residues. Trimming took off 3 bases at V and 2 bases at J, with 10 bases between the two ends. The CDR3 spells CASSFAGPQETQYF. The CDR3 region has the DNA TGTGCCAGCAGTTTCGCGGGGCCTCAAGAGACCCAGTACTTC.

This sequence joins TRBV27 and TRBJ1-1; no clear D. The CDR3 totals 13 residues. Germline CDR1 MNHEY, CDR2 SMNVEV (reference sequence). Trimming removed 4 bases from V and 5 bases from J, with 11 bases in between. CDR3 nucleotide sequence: TGTGCCAGCAGTTCTCACCTAGGGACTGAAGCTTTCTTT. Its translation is CASSSHLGTEAFF.

CDR3 sequence: CASSQAGTSAEGEQFF. In nucleotides, the CDR3 is TGTGCCAGCAGCCAGGCCGGGACTAGCGCCGAGGGTGAGCAGTTCTTC. The V and J genes are TRBV3-1 and TRBJ2-1; TRBD2 matches 10 bases. The germline V gene has CDR1 LGHDT and CDR2 YNNKEL (reference sequence). The V gene end was trimmed by 3 bases and the J gene end by 9 bases; junction bases not matched to a gene: 11. CDR3 length: 16 residues.

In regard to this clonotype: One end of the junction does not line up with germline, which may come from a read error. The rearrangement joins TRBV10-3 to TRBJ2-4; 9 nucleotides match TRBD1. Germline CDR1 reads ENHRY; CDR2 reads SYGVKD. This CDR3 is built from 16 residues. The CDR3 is CAIPFRQGGAINIQYF. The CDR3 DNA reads TGTGCCATCCCTTTCCGACAGGGGGGGGCCATAAACATTCAGTACTTC.

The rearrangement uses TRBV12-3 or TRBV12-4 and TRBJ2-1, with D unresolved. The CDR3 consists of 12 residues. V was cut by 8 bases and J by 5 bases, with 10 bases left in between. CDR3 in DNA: TGTGCCAGCTCACCCCTACACAATGAGCAGTTCTTC. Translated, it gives CASSPLHNEQFF.

CDR3 in DNA: TGCAGTGCTAGGTCCGGCGGGACAGAGACCCAGTACTTC. It is translated as CSARSGGTETQYF. The chain links TRBV20-1 to TRBJ2-5, with D maybe TRBD2 (6 bases). The germline CDR1 and CDR2 sequences are DFQATT and SNEGSKA (reference sequence). The CDR3 is 13 amino acids. The germline V and J ends were trimmed by 3 bases and 4 bases, with 12 bases remaining between them.